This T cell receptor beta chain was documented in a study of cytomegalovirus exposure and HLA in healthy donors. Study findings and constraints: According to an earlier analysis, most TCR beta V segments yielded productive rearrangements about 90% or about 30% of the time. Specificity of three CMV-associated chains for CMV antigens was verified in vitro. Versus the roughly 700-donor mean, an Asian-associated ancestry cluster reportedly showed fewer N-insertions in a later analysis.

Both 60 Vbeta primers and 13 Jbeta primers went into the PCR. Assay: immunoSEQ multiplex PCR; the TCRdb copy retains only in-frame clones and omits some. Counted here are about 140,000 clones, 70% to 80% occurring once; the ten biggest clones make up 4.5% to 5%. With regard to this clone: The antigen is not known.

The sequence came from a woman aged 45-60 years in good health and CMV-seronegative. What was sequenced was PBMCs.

The CDR3 region is CASRRVGELAFF. CDR3 coding DNA: TGTGCCAGCAGACGAGTCGGGGAATTAGCTTTCTTT. The V call is TRBV11-2, the J call TRBJ1-1; D unresolved. This CDR3 region has 12 residues. The germline V and J ends were trimmed by 6 bases and 10 bases, with 15 bases remaining between them. Germline loops: CDR1 SGHAT, CDR2 FQNNGV.